The table lists the clone carrying this T cell receptor beta chain with a few counts. The data were taken from a study of identical twins. Every donor was a healthy Caucasian. TCRdb independently ran MiXCR on the 5' RACE reads; one entry per CDR3 protein. The sample lists around 1.7 million distinct CDR3 sequences; less than 40% were seen once. The J segment lost 4 bases and the V segment lost 3 bases, leaving 2 bases of the junction unmatched. Germline values: CDR1 SQVTM, CDR2 ANQGSEA. The CDR3 is made up of 14 amino acids. Material: cord blood. The chain couples TRBV29-1 to TRBJ2-3, with 12 bases aligning to TRBD2. The clonotype comes from a newborn girl in good health. The CDR3 sequence is CSVDLAGGPDTQYF. In DNA form, the CDR3 reads TGCAGCGTTGACCTAGCGGGGGGGCCAGATACGCAGTATTTT.